Reported below is one T cell receptor beta chain. Antigen: not known. This sample stems from a study of blood T cells in healthy people across ages. General study findings and limits: Measured against age, TCR beta diversity per million T cells decreased in a roughly linear manner.

A J-beta primer mix and a sample-barcoded 5' primer were used in a second PCR of roughly 7 to 12 cycles. A 12-random-nucleotide template-switch adaptor tagged each cDNA molecule. From the 5' RACE reads, TCRdb called clonotypes with MiXCR, one entry per CDR3 protein. The data show 850,000 to 1,000,000 distinct CDR3 sequences, just over 50% seen once. Every donor gave 7.5 to 10 milliliters of peripheral blood. The source of this sequence is a woman aged 55-75 years in good health. The source material was blood.

CDR3: CASSKGASGGYTF. The CDR3 DNA reads TGTGCCAGCTCGAAGGGGGCCTCTGGTGGCTACACCTTC. The rearrangement links TRBV27 to TRBJ1-2, with 7 bases matching TRBD1. Germline assignment: CDR1 MNHEY and CDR2 SMNVEV (reference sequence). J was trimmed by 7 bases and V by 8 bases; bases with no gene match: 10. The CDR3 loop spans 13 amino acids.